The 32 T cell receptor beta chains in this list originate from one sample, sequenced in a study of CD8+ T cells in alopecia areata. This sample's treatment: oral pan-JAK inhibitor, 5-10 mg twice daily. Isolated RNA was reverse transcribed into cDNA used as the sequencing template. The data were produced by immunoSEQ multiplex PCR, yet TCRdb's version contains in-frame clones alone and is incomplete. The repertoire holds 200,000 or so clones, with 58% as singletons. The source material was CD4+ T cells sorted from blood, sampled at week 24, from a patient treated with tofacitinib. The origin of the receptors is a human donor with alopecia areata.

The CDR3 DNA follows: TGTGCCAGCAGCCAAGAAGTATGGCGGGAGTATCACGAGCAGTACTTC. Translated, it gives CASSQEVWREYHEQYF. J is TRBJ2-7 and V is TRBV14; 7 bases line up with TRBD2. V was pared by 0 bases and J by 5 bases, with 10 bases of the junction left unmatched. This CDR3 contains 16 residues. From germline, CDR1 is SGHDN and CDR2 FVKESK.

The CDR3 here is CASRPKTGLGGEQYF. The CDR3 nucleotides read TGTGCCAGCAGACCAAAGACAGGACTAGGCGGCGAGCAGTACTTC. The genes are TRBV7-2 and TRBJ2-7; D perhaps matches TRBD2 (7 bases). The V gene's germline CDR1 is SGHTA and CDR2 FQGNSA. Trimming pared 6 bases from V and 6 bases from J, leaving 21 bases between. CDR3 length: 15 amino acids.

CDR3 nucleotide sequence: TGTGCCAGCAGTCCCCTTCCGTCCGAGCAGTACTTC. Translating it yields CASSPLPSEQYF. The chain employs TRBV28 and TRBJ2-7; D remains unclear. This CDR3 has 12 amino acids. In germline, CDR1 is MDHEN, CDR2 SYDVKM. The V gene lost 5 bases and the J gene lost 6 bases, with 11 bases spanning the gap.

The CDR3 DNA reads as TGTGCCAGCAGCCCCGGGACTAGCTTCCAAGAGACCCAGTACTTC. Amino acids: CASSPGTSFQETQYF. The chain has TRBV7-9 and TRBJ2-5; 9 bases map to TRBD2. Germline lookup yields CDR1 SEHNR and CDR2 FQNEAQ (reference sequence). V gave up 5 bases and J gave up 1 base; unmatched junction bases: 5. There are 15 residues in the CDR3.

Here the CDR3 reads CASSFPAQETQYF. CDR3 bases: TGTGCCAGCAGCTTCCCAGCTCAAGAGACCCAGTACTTC. V and J are TRBV5-4 and TRBJ2-5, with D unclear. V was pared by 2 bases and J by 2 bases, with 7 bases between. Germline V gene sequence: CDR1 SGHNT, CDR2 YYREEE (reference sequence). The CDR3 is made up of 13 amino acids.

This clone was found once. V is TRBV9 and J is TRBJ2-3, with D unclear. The V and J ends lost 0 bases and 2 bases respectively, with 10 bases between them. In germline, CDR1 is SGDLS, CDR2 YYNGEE. The CDR3 contains 15 residues. The CDR3 protein is CASSVVAATTDTQYF. In DNA, the CDR3 is TGTGCCAGCAGCGTAGTCGCAGCAACCACAGATACGCAGTATTTT.

This clone was found a few times. The J gene is TRBJ2-2, the V gene TRBV19, with a possible D match to TRBD2 (5 bases). CDR3 length: 14 amino acids. Germline CDR1 is LNHDA and CDR2 is SQIVND (reference sequence). V was cut by 8 bases and J by 4 bases, with 14 bases left in between. The CDR3 sequence: CASRLEAVTGELFF. The CDR3 nucleotides are TGTGCCAGTCGGCTAGAAGCGGTCACCGGGGAGCTGTTTTTT.

The genes are TRBV6-5 and TRBJ2-5; 7 nucleotides agree with TRBD1. This CDR3 region has 12 residues. Per germline, CDR1 MNHEY and CDR2 SVGAGI. V was clipped by 7 bases and J by 5 bases; unmatched bases: 4. The CDR3 nucleotides read TGTGCCAGCACCGAGGACAGGGAGACCCAGTACTTC. It encodes CASTEDRETQYF.

The CDR3 nucleotides read TGCGCCAGCAGCTTGGACCTAGCGAACACAGATACGCAGTATTTT. It yields the protein CASSLDLANTDTQYF. V and J are TRBV5-1 and TRBJ2-3; D might be TRBD2 (6 bases). V was cut by 0 bases and J by 2 bases, with 10 bases left in between. CDR1 SGHRS and CDR2 YFSETQ come from the germline V gene. The CDR3 runs to 15 residues. Full variable domain (rest looked up from reference TRBV5-1 and TRBJ2-3): KAGVTQTPRYLIKTRGQQVTLSCSPISGHRSVSWYQQTPGQGLQFLFEYFSETQRNKGNFPGRFSGRQFSNSRSEMNVSTLELGDSALYLCASSLDLANTDTQYFGPGTRLTVL.

This clone was observed a few times. This sequence joins TRBV10-3 and TRBJ2-7; the D is unclear. The CDR3 is made up of 14 amino acids. V lost 5 bases to trimming and J lost 6 bases, with 17 bases between them. The V gene's germline CDR1 is ENHRY and CDR2 SYGVKD. CDR3 protein: CAISRVVGPAEQYF. The CDR3 bases are TGTGCCATCAGTCGAGTGGTAGGGCCCGCCGAGCAGTACTTC.

The V call is TRBV4-2, the J call TRBJ2-3; TRBD2 matches 9 bases. Trimming took 5 bases from V and 1 from J; bases not matched to a gene: 10. CDR3 length: 17 amino acids. Germline values: CDR1 LGHNA, CDR2 YNFKEQ. The CDR3 loop is CASSVLGRGGGTDTQYF. In DNA, the CDR3 is TGTGCCAGCAGCGTCCTCGGACGCGGGGGGGGCACAGATACGCAGTATTTT.

The CDR3 DNA sequence: TGTGCCAGCAGTGTTTGGGGGCGAGGCAATCAGCCCCAGCATTTT. It encodes CASSVWGRGNQPQHF. The chain employs TRBV2 and TRBJ1-5; D may be TRBD1 (6 bases). The V end was cut by 4 bases, the J end by 2 bases, with 12 bases between. The CDR3 totals 15 residues. Germline CDR1 and CDR2: SNHLY and FYNNEI. Drawing the rest from reference TRBV2 and TRBJ1-5, the complete variable domain is EPEVTQTPSHQVTQMGQEVILRCVPISNHLYFYWYRQILGQKVEFLVSFYNNEISEKSEIFDDQFSVERPDGSNFTLKIRSTKLEDSAMYFCASSVWGRGNQPQHFGDGTRLSIL.

J is TRBJ2-3 and V is TRBV5-4; the D gene is possibly TRBD2 (5 bases). Deletions cut 2 bases from V and 10 bases from J, with 14 bases between. The CDR3 sequence is 13 residues long. Germline loops: CDR1 SGHNT, CDR2 YYREEE (reference sequence). CDR3 bases: TGTGCCAGCAGCTTTGAGGGAGCGTCATCGCAGTATTTT. Amino acid sequence: CASSFEGASSQYF. Together with reference TRBV5-4 and TRBJ2-3, the CDR3 gives the full variable domain: ETGVTQSPTHLIKTRGQQVTLRCSSQSGHNTVSWYQQALGQGPQFIFQYYREEENGRGNFPPRFSGLQFPNYSSELNVNALELDDSALYLCASSFEGASSQYFGPGTRLTVL.

This rearrangement joins TRBV7-2 to TRBJ2-3; D assignment may be TRBD1 or TRBD2 (5 bases each). With 8 bases removed from V and 5 bases from J, the gap between germline ends came to 17 bases. Germline CDR1 reads SGHTA; CDR2 reads FQGNSA. This CDR3 is built from 14 residues. DNA for the CDR3: TGTGCCAGCGGGGTGGGGACGGGGAGAGATACGCAGTATTTT. It translates to CASGVGTGRDTQYF.

This clone was seen only a few times. Other DNA sequences from this sample encode an identical CDR3 as well. CDR3 region: CSVRTGDYGYTF. The CDR3 DNA sequence: TGCAGCGTGCGTACAGGGGACTATGGCTACACCTTC. V gene TRBV29-1 combines with J gene TRBJ1-2, with TRBD1 matching 7 bases. CDR1 is SQVTM and CDR2 is ANQGSEA in the germline V gene. J gave up 3 bases and V 6 bases, and 4 bases lay outside the gene matches. The CDR3 is 12 amino acids. Based on the CDR3 plus reference TRBV29-1 and TRBJ1-2, the full variable domain is SAVISQKPSRDICQRGTSLTIQCQVDSQVTMMFWYRQQPGQSLTLIATANQGSEATYESGFVIDKFPISRPNLTFSTLTVSNMSPEDSSIYLCSVRTGDYGYTFGSGTRLTVV.

This clone has only one observation. The rearrangement links TRBV5-1 to TRBJ1-2, with D hard to call. This CDR3 spans 14 amino acids. CDR1 and CDR2 from the germline V gene are SGHRS and YFSETQ. Deletions cut 0 bases from V and 6 bases from J, with 12 bases between. The CDR3 loop reads CASSLDPGRNGYTF. CDR3 DNA: TGCGCCAGCAGCTTGGACCCGGGAAGAAATGGCTACACCTTC.

This sequence joins TRBV2 and TRBJ2-5, with D possibly TRBD1 on 6 matching bases. Trimming removed 4 bases at V and 5 bases at J, with 11 bases between. This CDR3 is 13 amino acids long. Germline loops: CDR1 SNHLY, CDR2 FYNNEI. The CDR3 is CASSGAGEETQYF. The CDR3 DNA follows: TGTGCCAGCAGTGGGGCAGGGGAGGAGACCCAGTACTTC.

The chain combines TRBV9 with TRBJ2-1; D not resolved. The CDR3 runs to 12 residues. Germline V gene sequence: CDR1 SGDLS, CDR2 YYNGEE. Trimming removed 4 bases from V and 4 bases from J, with 6 bases in between. CDR3 nucleotide sequence: TGTGCCAGCAGCCCCGCGTACAATGAGCAGTTCTTC. Its protein product is CASSPAYNEQFF.

The V gene is TRBV29-1, the J gene TRBJ1-5, with 8 bases lining up with TRBD1. This CDR3 is built from 13 residues. Germline loops: CDR1 SQVTM, CDR2 ANQGSEA. V lost 4 bases, J lost 2 bases, and 1 base stayed unmatched. The CDR3 DNA follows: TGCAGCGTTGCACAGGGGGGCAATCAGCCCCAGCATTTT. It translates to CSVAQGGNQPQHF.

Written as DNA, the CDR3 is TGCGCCAGCAGCCAAGAAGCCGACAACGGGGGGACCCAGTACTTC. It translates to CASSQEADNGGTQYF. The chain is built from TRBV4-3 and TRBJ2-5; maybe TRBD2 (6 bases). The CDR3 contains 15 residues. The germline V gene encodes CDR1 LGHNA and CDR2 YSLEER. V was trimmed by 0 bases and J by 7 bases, leaving 15 bases between them.

This sequence joins TRBV2 and TRBJ1-5; weak D call: TRBD1 (5 bases). The germline CDR1 and CDR2 sequences are SNHLY and FYNNEI. V lost 5 bases to trimming and J lost 5 bases, with 10 bases between them. This CDR3 contains 13 residues. In DNA, the CDR3 is TGTGCCAGCAGTAGGGACGCGTATCAGCCCCAGCATTTT. Encoded protein: CASSRDAYQPQHF.

This clone was observed many times. The chain uses TRBV28 and TRBJ2-4; 7 bases fit TRBD2. CDR1 and CDR2 from the germline V gene are MDHEN and SYDVKM. This CDR3 is 14 amino acids long. Trimming took 2 bases from V and 5 from J; bases not matched to a gene: 3. CDR3 nucleotide sequence: TGTGCCAGCAGTTTAGCGGGAGAGCAAAACATTCAGTACTTC. Translation: CASSLAGEQNIQYF. Filled out from reference TRBV28 and TRBJ2-4, the complete variable domain reads DVKVTQSSRYLVKRTGEKVFLECVQDMDHENMFWYRQDPGLGLRLIYFSYDVKMKEKGDIPEGYSVSREKKERFSLILESASTNQTSMYLCASSLAGEQNIQYFGAGTRLSVL.

This clone turned up a few times. The chain couples TRBV23-1 to TRBJ2-5; D is perhaps TRBD1 or TRBD2 (5 bases each). TRBV23-1 is known as an ORF, though its function is uncertain. V was cut by 6 bases and J by 3 bases, with 14 bases left in between. The CDR3 consists of 14 residues. CDR3 region: CASRKGRQEETQYF. The CDR3 coding sequence is TGCGCCAGCAGAAAGGGACGTCAAGAAGAGACCCAGTACTTC.

This clone was seen a handful of times. This rearrangement joins TRBV2 to TRBJ1-2, with 8 bases identical to TRBD1. The ends lost 2 bases at V and 6 bases at J; junction bases unmatched: 11. The CDR3 length is 16 residues. Germline CDR1 and CDR2: SNHLY and FYNNEI. The DNA of the CDR3 is TGTGCCAGCAGTGAAAGGAATCAGGGGGCTGATGATGGCTACACCTTC. It encodes CASSERNQGADDGYTF. Full variable domain (outside the CDR3, taken from reference TRBV2 and TRBJ1-2): EPEVTQTPSHQVTQMGQEVILRCVPISNHLYFYWYRQILGQKVEFLVSFYNNEISEKSEIFDDQFSVERPDGSNFTLKIRSTKLEDSAMYFCASSERNQGADDGYTFGSGTRLTVV.

Concerning this clone: Sequence at one end of the junction differs from germline and may be a read error. The V gene is TRBV4-1, the J gene TRBJ2-7, with unresolved D. The CDR3 extends over 15 amino acids. Per germline, CDR1 MGHRA and CDR2 YSYEKL. CDR3 amino acids: CASSQDPYPSYEQYF. The CDR3 bases are TGCGCCAGCAGTCAAGATCCTTACCCCTCCTACGAGCAGTACTTC.

The chain employs TRBV7-9 and TRBJ2-7; the match to TRBD1 covers 10 bases. The V gene end was trimmed by 1 base and the J gene end by 2 bases; junction bases not matched to a gene: 5. This CDR3 contains 16 residues. CDR1 SEHNR and CDR2 FQNEAQ come from the germline V gene (reference sequence). The CDR3 loop reads CASSLVSGTGAYEQYF. CDR3 sequence (DNA): TGTGCCAGCAGCTTAGTAAGTGGGACAGGGGCCTACGAGCAGTACTTC. Combining the CDR3 with reference TRBV7-9 and TRBJ2-7 gives the whole variable domain DTGVSQNPRHKITKRGQNVTFRCDPISEHNRLYWYRQTLGQGPEFLTYFQNEAQLEKSRLLSDRFSAERPKGSFSTLEIQRTEQGDSAMYLCASSLVSGTGAYEQYFGPGTRLTVT.

V usage is TRBV6-5 and J usage is TRBJ1-1; 11 bases agree with TRBD1. The junction had 7 bases not matched to a gene; V was cut back by 6 bases and J by 4 bases. Germline assignment: CDR1 MNHEY and CDR2 SVGAGI. The length of the CDR3 is 15 residues. The CDR3 DNA reads TGTGCCAGCAGCCCCGGGACAGGGGGTACCACTGAAGCTTTCTTT. As protein: CASSPGTGGTTEAFF.

V and J are TRBV29-1 and TRBJ1-1, with D uncertain. V lost 4 bases, J lost 3 bases, and 6 bases lay in between. This CDR3 region has 11 residues. The germline V gene encodes CDR1 SQVTM and CDR2 ANQGSEA. The CDR3 protein is CSVAGDTEAFF. CDR3 nucleotide sequence: TGCAGCGTTGCCGGGGACACTGAAGCTTTCTTT.

The genes are TRBV29-1 and TRBJ1-2; D may be TRBD1 (5 bases). Germline CDR1 SQVTM, CDR2 ANQGSEA. Trimming took 7 bases from V and 4 from J, leaving 10 bases between them. The CDR3 contains 11 residues. Here the CDR3 DNA reads TGCAGCGCGGGGGGGAGCTATGGCTACACCTTC. This translates into CSAGGSYGYTF.

The V call is TRBV6-5, the J call TRBJ2-3; no clear D gene. Trimming removed 0 bases from V and 0 bases from J, with 7 bases in between. CDR3 length: 15 residues. CDR1 and CDR2 from the germline V gene are MNHEY and SVGAGI. DNA of the CDR3: TGTGCCAGCAGTTACTCTTCCGTTAGCACAGATACGCAGTATTTT. Amino acid sequence: CASSYSSVSTDTQYF.

V usage is TRBV25-1 and J usage is TRBJ2-4; 7 bases fit TRBD2. The CDR3 is made up of 15 amino acids. Germline V gene sequence: CDR1 MGHDK, CDR2 SYGVNS. The V and J ends lost 5 bases and 7 bases, in that order; junction bases with no gene match: 11. The CDR3 sequence: CASSMGGEPANIQYF. In DNA form, the CDR3 reads TGTGCCAGCAGTATGGGAGGGGAACCCGCCAACATTCAGTACTTC.

This clone has a handful of counts. The rearrangement joins TRBV28 to TRBJ2-6; D unresolved. V lost 5 bases and J 6 bases, leaving 14 bases between the germline ends. Germline-derived CDR1 and CDR2 are MDHEN and SYDVKM. The CDR3 spans 15 residues. The CDR3 DNA follows: TGTGCCAGCAGTCCCCGGCAGGTCGAGGCCAACGTCCTGACTTTC. Protein sequence: CASSPRQVEANVLTF. The full variable domain, rest sourced from reference TRBV28 and TRBJ2-6, is DVKVTQSSRYLVKRTGEKVFLECVQDMDHENMFWYRQDPGLGLRLIYFSYDVKMKEKGDIPEGYSVSREKKERFSLILESASTNQTSMYLCASSPRQVEANVLTFGAGSRLTVL.